This is a list of T cell receptor beta chains from one sample in a study of T cells in Graves' hyperthyroidism and ophthalmopathy. One entry per CDR3 protein, called by TCRdb with MiXCR from the multiplex PCR reads. Of about 700,000 distinct CDR3 sequences in the sample, 40% to 55% are singletons; the top ten hold less than 9.5%. The sequencing sample was made of peripheral blood or thyroid tissue (not recorded which). The source is an adult man with Graves' disease, either hyperthyroidism or ophthalmopathy (not recorded which). The conserved cysteine and the conserved F or W are not part of the CDR3 here.

J gene | V gene | CDR3 protein
TRBJ2-7 | TRBV6-5 | ASSQDGYEQY
TRBJ2-7 | TRBV9 | ASSYGHPYEQY
TRBJ1-5 | TRBV6-5 | ASRVGTGPNQPQH
TRBJ1-5 | TRBV25-1 | ASKASNQPQH
TRBJ2-5 | TRBV7-9 | ASSLGGGRQGQY
TRBJ2-6 | TRBV9 | ASSVDGDVLT
TRBJ2-6 | TRBV7-8 | ASSLEGNSGANVLT
TRBJ1-4 | TRBV7-2 | ASSLAGTGSDGDEKLF
TRBJ1-1 | TRBV29-1 | SVEEGQGAFLNTEAF
TRBJ1-5 | TRBV20-1 | SARDPGTHQPQH
TRBJ2-7 | TRBV7-8 | ASSLAGTWISYEQY
TRBJ2-5 | TRBV13 | ASSYRDRAQETQY
TRBJ1-2 | TRBV14 | ASSQGIANYGYT
TRBJ1-4 | TRBV5-5 | ASSLEWDSTTTNEKLF
TRBJ1-3 | TRBV7-2 | ASSSDRGLGNTIY
TRBJ1-4 | TRBV19 | ASSNSGTVVEKLF
TRBJ1-5 | TRBV20-1 | SARAIGQGGNQPQH
TRBJ1-2 | TRBV20-1 | SAAPPLLYGYT
TRBJ1-1 | TRBV7-9 | ASRSISVIAEAF
TRBJ1-2 | TRBV29-1 | SVRDPYGYT
TRBJ1-4 | TRBV14 | ASRATNEKLF
TRBJ1-3 | TRBV29-1 | SVTGDGNTIY
TRBJ2-2 | TRBV29-1 | SSIGGTGELF
TRBJ2-7 | TRBV5-1 | ASSLGGTVNSYEQY
TRBJ1-2 | TRBV7-8 | ASSQEGSYYGYT
TRBJ2-7 | TRBV20-1 | SAAGTSGRTDEQY
TRBJ2-7 | TRBV25-1 | AISQTSGYYEQY
TRBJ2-7 | TRBV9 | ASSQDLSGRAEYEQY
TRBJ2-5 | TRBV7-2 | ASSYAMETQY
TRBJ1-1 | TRBV29-1 | SVVPAPYTEAF
TRBJ2-5 | TRBV29-1 | SYSGSEETQY
TRBJ1-5 | TRBV2 | ASSENSDQPQH
TRBJ1-6 | TRBV2 | ASSEPSDGDNSPLH
TRBJ1-2 | TRBV15 | ATSRAGTGNYGYT
TRBJ1-1 | TRBV2 | ASRASTVMNTEAF
TRBJ2-7 | TRBV7-3 | ASSLDPGQGGYEQY
TRBJ1-5 | TRBV7-8 | ASSYRQSQPQH
TRBJ1-5 | TRBV2 | ASRDRGSNQPQH
TRBJ1-5 | TRBV10-3 | AISEDRSSNQPQH
TRBJ2-7 | TRBV10-3 | ASSEARQFKDYEQY
TRBJ2-7 | TRBV10-3 | AISISASDYEQY
TRBJ1-5 | TRBV2 | ASSDGAGSNQPQH
TRBJ1-3 | TRBV7-9 | ASSAGGDSGNTIY
TRBJ1-1 | TRBV5-1 | ASSLKGAKNTEAF
TRBJ2-7 | TRBV7-2 | ASSPPVDSYEQY
TRBJ2-5 | TRBV7-9 | ASSLNPGTGEETQY
TRBJ2-5 | TRBV6-1 | ASSDPTSTTEETQY
TRBJ1-1 | TRBV2 | ASSRSTGGGDEAF
TRBJ1-1 | TRBV27 | ASSFAGQSTEAF
TRBJ1-4 | TRBV25-1 | ASTYTGTQNEKLF
TRBJ2-7 | TRBV7-1 | ASSSTLGSYEQY
TRBJ1-5 | TRBV29-1 | SARVQGTQPQH